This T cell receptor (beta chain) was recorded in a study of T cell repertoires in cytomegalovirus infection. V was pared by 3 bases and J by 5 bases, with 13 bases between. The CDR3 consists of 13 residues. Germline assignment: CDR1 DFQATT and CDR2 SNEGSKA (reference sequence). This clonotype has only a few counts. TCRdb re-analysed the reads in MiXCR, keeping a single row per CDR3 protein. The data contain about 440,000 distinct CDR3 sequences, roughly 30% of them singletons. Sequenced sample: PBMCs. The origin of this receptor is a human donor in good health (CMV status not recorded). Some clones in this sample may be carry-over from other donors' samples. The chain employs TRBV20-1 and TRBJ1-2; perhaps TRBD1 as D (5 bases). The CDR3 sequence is CSASRDVNYGYTF. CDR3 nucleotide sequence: TGCAGTGCTAGTAGGGACGTAAATTATGGCTACACCTTC.